The TCR beta chain under discussion was sequenced for a study of blood T cells in healthy people across ages. Study-wide results and limits: No one knew whether donors had CMV, which possibly confounded expanded clonotype changes.

Drawing of peripheral blood yielded ten milliliters from each donor. Every sample had a minimum of 6.5 million PBMCs isolated. A second PCR of roughly 7 to 11 cycles used a sample-barcoded 5' primer and a J-beta primer mix. Each cDNA molecule was tagged by a template-switch adaptor with 12 random nucleotides. TCRdb redid the calling of the 5' RACE reads with MiXCR, one entry per CDR3 protein. This sample has more than 800,000 distinct CDR3 sequences; around 43% occur once, and the top ten carry about 19%. Germline-derived CDR1 and CDR2 are KGHSH and LQKENI. V lost 3 bases and J lost 7; bases outside the gene matches: 7. The CDR3 totals 15 residues. Turning to this clonotype: Its antigen is currently unknown.

This chain connects TRBV18 to TRBJ2-1, with 9 bases matching TRBD2. The clonotype comes from a woman aged 60-70 years in good health. Sequenced material: blood. The CDR3 is CASSPIAGVANEQFF. CDR3 in DNA: TGTGCCAGCTCACCCATAGCGGGAGTAGCAAATGAGCAGTTCTTC.